One sample yielded the 10 T cell receptor beta chains listed below, sequenced in a study of response to subunit inactivated influenza vaccine. From the RT-PCR reads, TCRdb called clonotypes with MiXCR, one entry per CDR3 protein. The sample yields just under 250,000 distinct CDR3 sequences, 9% to 15% seen once. Here the sequenced sample was non-naive T cells sorted from PBMCs, taken around 14 days before vaccination. These receptors were taken from a man between 50 and 59 years old who received an inactivated influenza vaccine.

A few counts support this clonotype. The chain has TRBV3-1 and TRBJ2-7; TRBD1 aligns across 12 bases. Per the germline V gene, CDR1 is LGHDT and CDR2 is YNNKEL (reference sequence). V shed 0 bases, J shed 4 bases, and the junction held 4 bases outside the gene matches. This CDR3 spans 16 amino acids. CDR3 sequence (DNA): TGTGCCAGCAGCCAAGAACCGGGACAGGGGGCTTACGAGCAGTACTTC. Its protein is CASSQEPGQGAYEQYF.

There are a few counts of this clonotype. The chain joins TRBV4-2 to TRBJ2-5; no firm D call. This CDR3 is 14 amino acids long. The germline gives CDR1 LGHNA, CDR2 YNFKEQ. Trimming pared 3 bases from V and 6 bases from J, leaving 14 bases between. CDR3: CASSHLSDEKTQYF. CDR3 coding DNA: TGTGCCAGCAGCCACCTATCGGACGAGAAGACCCAGTACTTC.

In this sample, this clonotype turned up many times. The chain is built from TRBV10-3 and TRBJ2-1, with 11 positions matching TRBD2. V gave up 8 bases and J gave up 5 bases; unmatched junction bases: 2. Germline V gene lookup returns CDR1 ENHRY and CDR2 SYGVKD. This CDR3 has 13 residues. CDR3 sequence reads: CAIGLAGNNEQFF. As DNA, the CDR3 is TGTGCCATCGGACTAGCGGGCAACAATGAGCAGTTCTTC.

This clonotype was counted between two and nine times. The J gene is TRBJ2-2, the V gene TRBV5-1; D perhaps matches TRBD2 (5 bases). V was clipped by 0 bases and J by 0 bases, with 6 bases between them. Germline CDR1 is SGHRS and CDR2 is YFSETQ. The CDR3 covers 15 residues. The CDR3 reads CASSLAEANTGELFF. The CDR3, as DNA: TGCGCCAGCAGCTTGGCGGAGGCGAACACCGGGGAGCTGTTTTTT.

This clonotype was counted only a few times. The rearrangement uses TRBV11-2 and TRBJ1-1; D is possibly TRBD1 (5 bases). This CDR3 is 13 amino acids long. Germline V CDR1 and CDR2: SGHAT, FQNNGV. Trimming cost V 7 bases and J 4 bases, with 13 bases left between them. CDR3 protein: CASTRDLFTEAFF. The CDR3, as DNA: TGTGCCAGCACCCGGGACCTCTTCACTGAAGCTTTCTTT.

The rearrangement uses TRBV28 and TRBJ2-1; 8 positions match TRBD2. CDR1 and CDR2 (germline): MDHEN, SYDVKM. The CDR3 runs to 15 residues. V lost 4 bases and J lost 6; bases outside the gene matches: 8. CDR3 DNA: TGTGCCAGCAGTTCCGGGCGCGGGGGGTTCAATGAGCAGTTCTTC. This translates into CASSSGRGGFNEQFF.

The rearrangement uses TRBV6-2 or TRBV6-3 and TRBJ2-3; D perhaps matches TRBD2 (5 bases). V dropped 2 bases and J dropped 0 bases, with 12 bases sitting between them. The CDR3 spans 16 residues. Germline lookup yields CDR1 MNHEY and CDR2 SVGEGT. The CDR3: CASSYPRTSSTDTQYF. In nucleotides, the CDR3 is TGTGCCAGCAGTTACCCGAGGACTTCTAGCACAGATACGCAGTATTTT.

The chain recombines TRBV29-1 with TRBJ1-5; perhaps TRBD1 as D (6 bases). CDR3 length equals 13 residues. Germline V CDR1 and CDR2: SQVTM, ANQGSEA. Trimming took off 4 bases at V and 4 bases at J, with 11 bases between the two ends. CDR3 DNA: TGCAGCGTTGCGGCAGGGGTAAATCAGCCCCAGCATTTT. Amino acid sequence: CSVAAGVNQPQHF.

This clonotype has a handful of counts. The V call is TRBV7-2, the J call TRBJ2-7, with TRBD2 matching over 10 bases. The CDR3 has 15 amino acids. V was pared by 6 bases and J by 4 bases, with 9 bases of the junction left unmatched. Germline V CDR1 and CDR2: SGHTA, FQGNSA. In DNA, the CDR3 is TGTGCCAGCAGTAACCCGGGACTAGCGACTTACGAGCAGTACTTC. This encodes CASSNPGLATYEQYF.

This clonotype was recorded many times. The V and J genes are TRBV6-1 and TRBJ2-7; 8 bases fit TRBD1. The germline gives CDR1 MNHNS, CDR2 SASEGT. CDR3 length: 13 amino acids. The trim removed 5 bases at V and 5 bases at J, leaving 5 bases unmatched. The CDR3 here is CASSRDRLDEQYF. The CDR3 DNA is TGTGCCAGCAGTCGGGACAGGCTCGACGAGCAGTACTTC.